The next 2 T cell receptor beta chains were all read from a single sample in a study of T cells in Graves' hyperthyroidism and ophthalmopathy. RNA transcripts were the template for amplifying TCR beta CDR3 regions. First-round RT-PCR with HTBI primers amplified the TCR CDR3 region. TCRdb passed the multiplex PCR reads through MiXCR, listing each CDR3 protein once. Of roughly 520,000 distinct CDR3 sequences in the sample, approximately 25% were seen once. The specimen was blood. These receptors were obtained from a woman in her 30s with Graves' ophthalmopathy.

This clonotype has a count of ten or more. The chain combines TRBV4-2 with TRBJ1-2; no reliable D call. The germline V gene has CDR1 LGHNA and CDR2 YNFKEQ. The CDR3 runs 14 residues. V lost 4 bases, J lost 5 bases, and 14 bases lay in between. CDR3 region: CASSLRRVWYGYTF. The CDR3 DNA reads TGTGCCAGCAGCCTCAGACGGGTATGGTATGGCTACACCTTC.

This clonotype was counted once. CDR3 nucleotides: TGTGCCAGCAGTTCCGTACTAGCGGCCAATCAGGGGGAGCAGTACTTC. This translates into CASSSVLAANQGEQYF. The V gene is TRBV28, the J gene TRBJ2-7; the match to TRBD2 covers 8 bases. Germline V gene data show CDR1 as MDHEN and CDR2 as SYDVKM. The CDR3 totals 16 residues. With 4 bases clipped from V and 7 bases from J, the junction kept 15 bases outside the gene matches.